These T cell receptor beta chains were read from a single sample in a study of cytomegalovirus exposure and HLA in healthy donors. Sequencing was performed with immunoSEQ multiplex PCR; in TCRdb, only in-frame clones are kept and a portion is missing. The sample has about 98,000 clones, 80% to 85% seen once. The sample consisted of PBMCs. The receptors were gathered from a man aged 35-49 years in good health and CMV-seronegative. The CDR3 runs from the conserved cysteine through the conserved F or W. The D gene is left open where the match is weak. Clone size, where shown, is once, few, many, or a class for clones that have expanded.

j_gene | v_gene | abundance | d_gene | CDR3aa | CDR3nt
TRBJ2-3 | TRBV12-5 | . | TRBD2 | CASGWYSGGARGGTDTQYF | TGTGCTAGTGGTTGGTATAGCGGGGGGGCTAGGGGGGGCACAGATACGCAGTATTTT
TRBJ1-6 | TRBV6-1 | . | . | CASSEESWELHF | TGTGCCAGCAGTGAAGAATCTTGGGAGCTCCACTTT
TRBJ1-5 | TRBV2 | . | . | CASSEGPTSNQPQHF | TGTGCCAGCAGTGAGGGCCCAACGAGCAATCAGCCCCAGCATTTT
TRBJ1-5 | TRBV6-6 | . | . | CASSYLGENQPQHF | TGTGCCAGCAGTTACCTCGGTGAGAATCAGCCCCAGCATTTT
TRBJ2-5 | TRBV5-1 | few | . | CASSLAADGLQETQYF | TGCGCCAGCAGCTTGGCCGCGGACGGACTCCAAGAGACCCAGTACTTC
TRBJ2-7 | TRBV10-1 | . | . | CASSPGTNEQYF | TGCGCCAGCAGCCCCGGGACAAACGAGCAGTACTTC
TRBJ2-4 | TRBV5-1 | . | . | CASSFGDAKNIQYF | TGCGCCAGCAGCTTTGGAGATGCCAAAAACATTCAGTACTTC
TRBJ1-5 | TRBV27 | once | . | CASSPTRGGGNQPQHF | TGTGCCAGCAGCCCAACCCGCGGGGGTGGCAATCAGCCCCAGCATTTT
TRBJ2-7 | TRBV19 | . | . | CASSIALTTAYEQYF | TGTGCCAGTAGTATCGCATTGACAACGGCCTACGAGCAGTACTTC
TRBJ2-1 | TRBV5-4 | few | . | CASSSKGYEQFF | TGTGCCAGCAGCTCAAAGGGGTATGAGCAGTTCTTC
TRBJ1-1 | TRBV19 | once | . | CASADRSSTEAFF | TGTGCCAGTGCCGACAGAAGTAGCACTGAAGCTTTCTTT
TRBJ2-7 | TRBV6-1 | . | . | CASSRDLPYEQYF | TGTGCCAGCAGTCGGGACTTGCCCTACGAGCAGTACTTC